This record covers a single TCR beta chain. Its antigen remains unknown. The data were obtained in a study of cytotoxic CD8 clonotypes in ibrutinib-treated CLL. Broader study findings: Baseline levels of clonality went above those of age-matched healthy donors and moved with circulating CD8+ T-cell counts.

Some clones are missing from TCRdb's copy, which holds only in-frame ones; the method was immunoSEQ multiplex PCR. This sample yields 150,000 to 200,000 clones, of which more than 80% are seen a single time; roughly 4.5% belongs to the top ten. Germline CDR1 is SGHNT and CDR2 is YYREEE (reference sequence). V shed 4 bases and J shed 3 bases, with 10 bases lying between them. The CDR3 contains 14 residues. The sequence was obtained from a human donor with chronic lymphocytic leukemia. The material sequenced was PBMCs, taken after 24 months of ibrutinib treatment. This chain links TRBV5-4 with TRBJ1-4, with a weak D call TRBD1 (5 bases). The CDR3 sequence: CASSEGIANEKLFF. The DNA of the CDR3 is TGTGCCAGCAGCGAGGGGATAGCTAATGAAAAACTGTTTTTT.